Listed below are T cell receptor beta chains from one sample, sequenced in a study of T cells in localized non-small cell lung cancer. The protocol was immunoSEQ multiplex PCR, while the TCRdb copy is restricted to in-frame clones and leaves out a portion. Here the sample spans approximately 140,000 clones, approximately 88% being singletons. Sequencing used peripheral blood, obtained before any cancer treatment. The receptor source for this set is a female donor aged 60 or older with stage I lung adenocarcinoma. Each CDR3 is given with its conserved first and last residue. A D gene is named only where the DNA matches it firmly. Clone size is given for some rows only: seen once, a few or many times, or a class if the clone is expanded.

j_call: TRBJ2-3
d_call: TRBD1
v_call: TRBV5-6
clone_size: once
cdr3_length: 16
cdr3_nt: TGTGCCAGCAGCCGGAACAGGGACAGGGGGACACATACGCAGTATTTT
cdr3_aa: CASSRNRDRGTHTQYF

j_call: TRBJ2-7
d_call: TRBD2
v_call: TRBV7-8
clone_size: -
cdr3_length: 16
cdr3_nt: TGTGCCAGCAGCCCCCTTGCGGGAGGGCCTCGGGACGAGCAGTACTTC
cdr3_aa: CASSPLAGGPRDEQYF

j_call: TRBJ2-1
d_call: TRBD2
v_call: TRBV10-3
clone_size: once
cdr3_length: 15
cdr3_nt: TGTGCCATCTCGGCTAGCGGGATGGTAAATAATGAGCAGTTCTTC
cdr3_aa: CAISASGMVNNEQFF

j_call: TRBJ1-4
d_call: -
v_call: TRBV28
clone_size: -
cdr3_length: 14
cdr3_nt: TGTGCCAGCAGTCTTACAGGGTTGTATGAAAAACTGTTTTTT
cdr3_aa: CASSLTGLYEKLFF

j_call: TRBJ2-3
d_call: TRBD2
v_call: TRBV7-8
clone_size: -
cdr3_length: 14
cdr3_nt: TGTGCCAGCAGCTTAGGCGGGAGTAAAGATACGCAGTATTTT
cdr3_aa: CASSLGGSKDTQYF

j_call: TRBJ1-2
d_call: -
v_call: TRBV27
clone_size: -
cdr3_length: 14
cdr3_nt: TGTGCCAGCAGTTTATCTTCGGGGCGCTTAGGCTACACCTTC
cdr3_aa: CASSLSSGRLGYTF

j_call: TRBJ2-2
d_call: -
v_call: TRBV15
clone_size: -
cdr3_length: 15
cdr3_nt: TGTGCCACCAGCAGAGATATAGGGGACACCGGGGAGCTGTTTTTT
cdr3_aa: CATSRDIGDTGELFF

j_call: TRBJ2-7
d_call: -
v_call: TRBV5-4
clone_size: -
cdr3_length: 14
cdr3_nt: TGTGCCAGCCACAGTATAGGAGGAATATACGAGCAGTACTTC
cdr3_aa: CASHSIGGIYEQYF

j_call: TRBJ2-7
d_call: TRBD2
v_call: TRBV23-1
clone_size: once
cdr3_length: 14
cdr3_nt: TGCGCCAGCAGTCAACCCGGGACTAGCGACGAGCAGTACTTC
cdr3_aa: CASSQPGTSDEQYF

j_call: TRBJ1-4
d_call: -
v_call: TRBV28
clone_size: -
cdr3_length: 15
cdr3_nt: TGTGCCAGCAGTCGACCGGGGGCGAATAATGAAAAACTGTTTTTT
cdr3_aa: CASSRPGANNEKLFF

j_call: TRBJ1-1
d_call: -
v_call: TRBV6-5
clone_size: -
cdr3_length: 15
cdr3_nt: TGTGCCAGCAGTTACTCGATTACGGGGAACACTGAAGCTTTCTTT
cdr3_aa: CASSYSITGNTEAFF

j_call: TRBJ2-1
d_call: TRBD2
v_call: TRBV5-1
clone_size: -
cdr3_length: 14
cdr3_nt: TGCGCCAGCAGCCCGGGACTAGCGGTCGATGAGCAGTTCTTC
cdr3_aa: CASSPGLAVDEQFF

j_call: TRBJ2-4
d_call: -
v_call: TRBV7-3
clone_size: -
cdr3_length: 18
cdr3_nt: TGTGCCAGCAGCTTAAAGTTTACGGCAGACCTAGCCAAAAACATTCAGTACTTC
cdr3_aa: CASSLKFTADLAKNIQYF

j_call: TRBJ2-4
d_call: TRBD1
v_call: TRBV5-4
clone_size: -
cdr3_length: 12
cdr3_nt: TGTGCCAGCAGCTCCTACAGGGGTCCCCGGTACTTC
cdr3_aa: CASSSYRGPRYF

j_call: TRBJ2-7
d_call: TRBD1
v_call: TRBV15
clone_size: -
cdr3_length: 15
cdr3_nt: TGTGCCACCAGCATAGCGACACAGGGGACCTACGAGCAGTACTTC
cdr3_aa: CATSIATQGTYEQYF

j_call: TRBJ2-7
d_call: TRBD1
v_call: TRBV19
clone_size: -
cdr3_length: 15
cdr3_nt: TGTGCCAGTAGTATAGCTGGGACAGGGGTTCACGAGCAGTACTTC
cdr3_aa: CASSIAGTGVHEQYF

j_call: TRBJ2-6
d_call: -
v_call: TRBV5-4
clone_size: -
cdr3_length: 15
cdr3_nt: TGTGCCAGCAGCTTAGGGGCGTCTGGGGCCAACGTCCTGACTTTC
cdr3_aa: CASSLGASGANVLTF

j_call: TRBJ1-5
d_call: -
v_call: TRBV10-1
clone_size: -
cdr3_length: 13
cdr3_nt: TGCGCCAGCAGTGTAGACAGGAATCAGCCCCAGCATTTT
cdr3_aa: CASSVDRNQPQHF

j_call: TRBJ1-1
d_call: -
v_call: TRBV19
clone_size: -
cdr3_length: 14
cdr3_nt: TGTGCCAGTAGTATACAGGGAGGATACACTGAAGCTTTCTTT
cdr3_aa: CASSIQGGYTEAFF

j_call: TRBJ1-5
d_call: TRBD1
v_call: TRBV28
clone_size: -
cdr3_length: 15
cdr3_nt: TGTGCCAGCAGTATGACAGGGGGTTTCGGTCAGCCCCAGCATTTT
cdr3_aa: CASSMTGGFGQPQHF

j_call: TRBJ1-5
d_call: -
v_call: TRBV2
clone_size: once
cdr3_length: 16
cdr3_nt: TGTGCCAGCAGTGAATGGGGGAATGGGAGCAATCAGCCCCAGCATTTT
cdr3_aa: CASSEWGNGSNQPQHF

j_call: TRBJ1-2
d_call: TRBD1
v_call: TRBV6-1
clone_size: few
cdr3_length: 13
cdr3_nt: TGTGCCAGCAGCTTTGGACAGGGGGATGGCTACACCTTC
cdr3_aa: CASSFGQGDGYTF

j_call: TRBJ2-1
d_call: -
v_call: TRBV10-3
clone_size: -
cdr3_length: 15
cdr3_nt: TGTGCCATCAGTGGACCACACACGGGCTACAATGAGCAGTTCTTC
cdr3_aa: CAISGPHTGYNEQFF

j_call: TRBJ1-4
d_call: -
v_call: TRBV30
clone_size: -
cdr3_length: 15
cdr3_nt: TGTGCCTGGAGAGGGGCAGGAGCAAAAAATGAAAAACTGTTTTTT
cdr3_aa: CAWRGAGAKNEKLFF

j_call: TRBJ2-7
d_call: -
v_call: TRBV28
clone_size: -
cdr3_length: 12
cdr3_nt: TGTGCCAGCAGTGTGGGAGGTTGGGAGCAGTACTTC
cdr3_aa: CASSVGGWEQYF

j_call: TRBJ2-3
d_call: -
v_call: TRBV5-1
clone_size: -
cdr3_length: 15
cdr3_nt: TGCGCCAGCAGCTTCGGGGGCTTTGGCACAGATACGCAGTATTTT
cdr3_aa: CASSFGGFGTDTQYF

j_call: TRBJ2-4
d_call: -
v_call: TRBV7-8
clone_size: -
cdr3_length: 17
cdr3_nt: TGTGCCAGCAGCTTCCCTTACGGGGGGCTAGCCAAAAACATTCAGTACTTC
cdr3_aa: CASSFPYGGLAKNIQYF

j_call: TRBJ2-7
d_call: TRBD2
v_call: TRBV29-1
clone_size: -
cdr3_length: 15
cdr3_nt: TGCAGCGCACGGAGGGGACTAGCGGAGACCTACGAGCAGTACTTC
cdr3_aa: CSARRGLAETYEQYF

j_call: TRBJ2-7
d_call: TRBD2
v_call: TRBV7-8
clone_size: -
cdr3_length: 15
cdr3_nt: TGTGCCAGCAGCCTCAGTACTAGCGGGAGCTACGAGCAGTACTTC
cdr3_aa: CASSLSTSGSYEQYF

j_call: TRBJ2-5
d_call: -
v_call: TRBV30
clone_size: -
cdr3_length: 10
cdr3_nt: TGTGCCTGGAGTGGTGAGACCCAGTACTTC
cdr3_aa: CAWSGETQYF

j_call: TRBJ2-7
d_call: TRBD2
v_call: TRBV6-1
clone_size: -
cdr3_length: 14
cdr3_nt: TGTGCCAGCAGTCCAACCTCGGGGGGCTACGAGCAGTACTTC
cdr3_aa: CASSPTSGGYEQYF

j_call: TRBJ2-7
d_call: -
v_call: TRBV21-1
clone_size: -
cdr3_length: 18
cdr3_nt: TGTGCCAGCAGCAAAGACTTCCGCCCCAGGGGCCCCCCCTACGAGCAGTACTTC
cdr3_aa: CASSKDFRPRGPPYEQYF

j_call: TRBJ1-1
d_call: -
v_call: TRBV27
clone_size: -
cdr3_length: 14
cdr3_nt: TGTGCCAGCAGTTTATCGCAAGGGAGGACTGAAGCTTTCTTT
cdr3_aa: CASSLSQGRTEAFF

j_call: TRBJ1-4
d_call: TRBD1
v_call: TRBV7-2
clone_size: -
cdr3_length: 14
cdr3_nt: TGTACCAGCAGCTTAGGGGTAGGGGGCGGAAAACTGTTTTTT
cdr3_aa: CTSSLGVGGGKLFF

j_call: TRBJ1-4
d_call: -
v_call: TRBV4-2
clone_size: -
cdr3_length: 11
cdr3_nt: TGTGCCAGCAGCCAAAATGAAAAACTGTTTTTT
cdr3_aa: CASSQNEKLFF

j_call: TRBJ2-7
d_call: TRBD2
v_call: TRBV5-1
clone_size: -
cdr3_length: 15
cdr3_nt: TGCGCCAGCAGCTTGCGACTAGCGGGAGACCACGAGCAGTACTTC
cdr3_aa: CASSLRLAGDHEQYF

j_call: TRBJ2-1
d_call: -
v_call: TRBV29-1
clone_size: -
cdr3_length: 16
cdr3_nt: TGCAGCGTTGCCACAGGGAAAACGGGGTTAAGCAATGAGCAGTTCTTC
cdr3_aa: CSVATGKTGLSNEQFF

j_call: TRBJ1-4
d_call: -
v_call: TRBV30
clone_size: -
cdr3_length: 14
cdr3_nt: TGTGCCTGGAGTGCCTTGGGCGGGCATGAAAAACTGTTTTTT
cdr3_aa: CAWSALGGHEKLFF

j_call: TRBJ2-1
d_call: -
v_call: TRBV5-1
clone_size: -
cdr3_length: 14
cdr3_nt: TGCGCCAGCAGCCCAGGGGACTCCTACAATGAGCAGTTCTTC
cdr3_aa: CASSPGDSYNEQFF

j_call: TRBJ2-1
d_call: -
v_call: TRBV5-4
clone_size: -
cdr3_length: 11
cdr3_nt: TGTGCCAGCAGCCTTAGCGGAGAGCAGTTCTTC
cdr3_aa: CASSLSGEQFF

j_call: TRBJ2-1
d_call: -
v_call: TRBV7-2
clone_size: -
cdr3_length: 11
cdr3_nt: TGTGCCAGCAGCTTCTACAATGAGCAGTTCTTC
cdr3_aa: CASSFYNEQFF

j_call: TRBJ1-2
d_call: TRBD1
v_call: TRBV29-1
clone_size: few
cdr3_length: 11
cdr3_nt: TGCAGCGACCGACAGGGTGATGGCTACACCTTC
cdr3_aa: CSDRQGDGYTF

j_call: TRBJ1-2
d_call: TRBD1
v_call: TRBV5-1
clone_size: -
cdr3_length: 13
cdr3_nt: TGCGCCAGCAGCTGGGGACAGGTGTGGGGCTACACCTTC
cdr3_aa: CASSWGQVWGYTF

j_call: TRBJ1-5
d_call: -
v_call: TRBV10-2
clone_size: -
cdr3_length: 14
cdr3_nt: TGCGCCAGCAGCGTTGGGACCGAGGGTCAGCCCCAGCATTTT
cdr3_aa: CASSVGTEGQPQHF

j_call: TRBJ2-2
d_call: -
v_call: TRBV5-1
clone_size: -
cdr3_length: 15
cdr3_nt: TGCGCCAGCAGCTTTCGTGGAGCGAACACCGGGGAGCTGTTTTTT
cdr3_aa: CASSFRGANTGELFF

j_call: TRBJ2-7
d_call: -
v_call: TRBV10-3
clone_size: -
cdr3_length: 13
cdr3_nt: TGTGCCACCCGCGGGATTTACGCCTACGAGCAGTACTTC
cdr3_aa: CATRGIYAYEQYF

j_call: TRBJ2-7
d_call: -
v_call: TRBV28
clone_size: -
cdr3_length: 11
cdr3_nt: TGTGCCAGCAGGGGAGGTTACGAGCAGTACTTC
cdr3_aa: CASRGGYEQYF

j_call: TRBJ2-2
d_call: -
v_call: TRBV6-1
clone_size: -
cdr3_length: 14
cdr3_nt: TGTGCCAGCAACCGGGACTTTAACACCGGGGAGCTGTTTTTT
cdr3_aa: CASNRDFNTGELFF

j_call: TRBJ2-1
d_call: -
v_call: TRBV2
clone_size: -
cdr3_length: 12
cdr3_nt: TGTGCCAGCACCATACCCTACAATGAGCAGTTCTTC
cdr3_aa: CASTIPYNEQFF

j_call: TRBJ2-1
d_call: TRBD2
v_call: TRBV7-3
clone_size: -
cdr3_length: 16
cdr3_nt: TGTGCCAGCAGCCTCATGGGACTAGCGGGAGAGGATGAGCAGTTCTTC
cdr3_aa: CASSLMGLAGEDEQFF

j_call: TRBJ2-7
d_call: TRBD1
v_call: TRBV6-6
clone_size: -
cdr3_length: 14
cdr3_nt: TGTGCCAGCTTAAAAGACAGGGAAACTTACGAGCAGTACTTC
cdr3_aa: CASLKDRETYEQYF

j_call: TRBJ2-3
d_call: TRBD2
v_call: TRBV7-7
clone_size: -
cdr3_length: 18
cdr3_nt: TGTGCCAGCAGCTTAGTCCCGATTAGCGGGAAAAACACAGATACGCAGTATTTT
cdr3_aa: CASSLVPISGKNTDTQYF

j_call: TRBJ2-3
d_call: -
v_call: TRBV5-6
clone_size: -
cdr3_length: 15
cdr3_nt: TGTGCCAGCAGCCAGGACGCAGTTAGCACAGATACGCAGTATTTT
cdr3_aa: CASSQDAVSTDTQYF

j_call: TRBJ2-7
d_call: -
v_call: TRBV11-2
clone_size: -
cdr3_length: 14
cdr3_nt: TGTGCCAGCAGCTTAGGTGGTAGCGCTTACGAGCAGTACTTC
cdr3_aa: CASSLGGSAYEQYF